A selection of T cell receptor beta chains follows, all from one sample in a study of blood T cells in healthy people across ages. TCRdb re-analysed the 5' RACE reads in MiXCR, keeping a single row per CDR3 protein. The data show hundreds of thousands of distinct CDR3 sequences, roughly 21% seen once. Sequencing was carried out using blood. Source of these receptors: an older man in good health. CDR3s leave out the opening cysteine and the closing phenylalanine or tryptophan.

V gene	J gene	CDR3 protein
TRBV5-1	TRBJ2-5	ASSLESIGGQY
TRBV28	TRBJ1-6	ASSLASPLH
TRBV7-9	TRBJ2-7	ASSVDRDRAYEQY
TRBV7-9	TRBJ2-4	ASSPSSGNIQY
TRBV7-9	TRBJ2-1	ASSLRAGTSYNEQF
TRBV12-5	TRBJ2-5	ASGLGLAGVETQY
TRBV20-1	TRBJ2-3	SALRLAAGTDTQY
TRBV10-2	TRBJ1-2	ASSPGHGYGYT
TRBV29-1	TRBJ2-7	SVEDPGRGLYEQY
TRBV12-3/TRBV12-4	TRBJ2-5	ASRTSGRGLGEQY
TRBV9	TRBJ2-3	ASSPGGDKALDTQY
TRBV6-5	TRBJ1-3	ASSYERGQGNTIY
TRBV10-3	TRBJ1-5	AIRQGNNQPQH
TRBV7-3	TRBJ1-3	ASSRDGNTIY
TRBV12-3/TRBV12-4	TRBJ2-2	ASSLGVIGELF
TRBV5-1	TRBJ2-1	ASSLLSSGKADEQF
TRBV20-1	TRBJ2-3	SARSVLTDTQY
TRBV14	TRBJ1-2	ASSPPGQRSNYGYT
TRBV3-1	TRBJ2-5	ASSQEMTSGKETQY
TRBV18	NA	ASSPGLAEYEQY
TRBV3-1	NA	ASSQGGTSGRNEQF
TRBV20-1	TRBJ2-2	SAILAGGSGELF
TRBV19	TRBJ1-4	ASSSDGTNEKLF
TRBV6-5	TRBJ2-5	ASSYGGSPGLAQTRY
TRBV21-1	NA	ASSKPRDRRTSYEQY
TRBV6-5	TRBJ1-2	ASSYGAFYGYT
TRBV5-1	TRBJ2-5	ASSPGQGSQETQY
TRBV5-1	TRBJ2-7	ASGTGEDYEQY
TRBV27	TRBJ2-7	ASSLRASGRFAYEQY
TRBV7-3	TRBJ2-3	ASSLSRAPDTQY
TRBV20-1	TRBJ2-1	SVSGSGSYNEQF
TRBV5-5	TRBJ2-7	ASSFAGQGFEQY
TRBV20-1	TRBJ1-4	SARGTLLEKLF
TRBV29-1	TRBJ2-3	SVRRTVQGQY
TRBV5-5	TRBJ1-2	ASSLEGTGDYGYT
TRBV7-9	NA	ASSSNGLAGGQFTYEQY
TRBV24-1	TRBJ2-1	ATSDPQGDNEQF
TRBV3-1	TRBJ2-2	ASSQHTSTGELF
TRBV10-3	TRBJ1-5	AISESPGERTQH
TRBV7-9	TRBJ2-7	ASLTGVPYEQY
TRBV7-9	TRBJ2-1	ASSLASGLAGPGQF
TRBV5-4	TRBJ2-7	ASSLALAGGPPYEQY
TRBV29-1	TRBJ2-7	SVEGESGRYEQY
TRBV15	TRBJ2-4	ATSREVIPIQY
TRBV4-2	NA	ASSQGVRGDSNEQF
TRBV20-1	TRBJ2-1	SAKTGTSNYNEQL
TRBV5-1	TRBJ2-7	ASSLALSGSYEQY
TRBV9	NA	ASSVVPGAYEQY
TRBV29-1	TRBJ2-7	SVDRDSSEQY
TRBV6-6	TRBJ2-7	ASSPDRGYSYEQY